Detailed here is one T cell receptor beta chain. Its antigen is still unknown. The sample is drawn from a study of OX40 agonist ivuxolimab in advanced cancers. About the research overall: Having had anti-PD-1, anti-PD-L1 or anti-CTLA-4 therapy before was allowed, and 40% to 45% had some.

Findings of the study overall: Researchers did not determine the expanded peripheral T cells' antigen specificity. At 0.1 to 3.0 mg/kg, CD4+ and CD8+ blood T cells expanded clonally by week 6.

The repertoire was sequenced with immunoSEQ multiplex PCR; TCRdb's copy has only in-frame clones and lacks some. The sample yields about 45,000 clones, around 90% seen once. CDR1 is SGHDT, CDR2 YYEEEE, per germline. The CDR3 sequence is 16 residues long. With 4 bases clipped from V and 2 bases from J, the junction kept 8 bases outside the gene matches. The material was CD4+ or CD8+ T cells sorted from blood, obtained in a trial of the OX40 agonist ivuxolimab. This receptor was obtained from an adult with an advanced solid tumor such as melanoma, head and neck, liver or kidney cancer. The V gene is TRBV5-6, the J gene TRBJ2-1; 8 bases map to TRBD2. In DNA, the CDR3 is TGTGCCAGCAGCCCCCGGGGGGGGAGTCCCTACAATGAGCAGTTCTTC. This codes for CASSPRGGSPYNEQFF.